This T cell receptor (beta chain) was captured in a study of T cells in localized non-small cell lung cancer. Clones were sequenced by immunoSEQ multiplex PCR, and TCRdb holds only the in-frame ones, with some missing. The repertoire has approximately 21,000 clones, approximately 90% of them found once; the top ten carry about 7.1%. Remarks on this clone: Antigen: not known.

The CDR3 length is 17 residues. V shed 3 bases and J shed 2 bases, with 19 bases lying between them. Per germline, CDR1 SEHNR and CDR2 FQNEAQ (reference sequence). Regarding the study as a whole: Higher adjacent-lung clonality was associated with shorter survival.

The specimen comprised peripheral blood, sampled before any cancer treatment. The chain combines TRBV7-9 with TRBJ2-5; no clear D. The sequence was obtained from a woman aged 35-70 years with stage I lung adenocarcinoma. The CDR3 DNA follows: TGTGCCAGCAGCTTGGACCGTCGAATCAAGGGACAAGAGACCCAGTACTTC. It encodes CASSLDRRIKGQETQYF.